This is a list of T cell receptor beta chains from one sample in a study of cytomegalovirus exposure and HLA in healthy donors. Sequencing used immunoSEQ multiplex PCR; TCRdb keeps in-frame clones, though not all of them. This table has 150,000 to 200,000 clones, 70% to 90% appearing once. Sequencing used PBMCs. Receptors originate from a woman under 30 in good health and CMV-seropositive. Each CDR3 is given with its conserved first and last residue. A D gene is named only where the DNA matches it firmly. A clone size is listed for some rows: how often the clone was seen (once, few, many), or a class if it is expanded.

v_call,d_call,j_call,clone_size,cdr3_nt,cdr3_aa
TRBV6-1,NA,TRBJ1-1,few,TGTGCCAGCAGGGCTTTAATAGCGAACACTGAAGCTTTCTTT,CASRALIANTEAFF
TRBV19,NA,TRBJ1-3,NA,TGTGCCAGTAGCCCAACAGGCAGCTCTGGAAACACCATATATTTT,CASSPTGSSGNTIYF
TRBV25-1,TRBD1,TRBJ2-1,NA,TGTGCCAGCAGCGTAGGGACAGCAGGTGAGCAGTTCTTC,CASSVGTAGEQFF
TRBV5-1,NA,TRBJ1-2,NA,TGCGCCAGCAGCCGCGGGACGGACTATGGCTACACCTTC,CASSRGTDYGYTF
TRBV6-5,TRBD1,TRBJ2-7,NA,TGTGCCAGCAGCCAAGACAGGGGTAACGGTAACGAGCAGTACTTC,CASSQDRGNGNEQYF
TRBV7-9,NA,TRBJ1-2,NA,TGTGGTGCCTTGGGCGCCAACTATGGCTACACCTTC,CGALGANYGYTF
TRBV10-3,TRBD1,TRBJ1-2,NA,TGTGCCATCAGCGCCGGGACAGGCTATGGCTACACCTTC,CAISAGTGYGYTF
TRBV15,NA,TRBJ1-2,NA,TGTGCCACCAGCAGAAACCAGCGGAGATATGGCTACACCTTC,CATSRNQRRYGYTF
TRBV9,TRBD1,TRBJ1-3,once,TGTGCCAGCAGCCCTCGGACAGGACTCTTAAACACCATATATTTT,CASSPRTGLLNTIYF
TRBV7-9,NA,TRBJ2-2,NA,TGTGCCAGCAGCTCCCGGGGTGCGAATGGCGCCGGGGAGCTGTTTTTT,CASSSRGANGAGELFF
TRBV5-6,TRBD1,TRBJ1-4,few,TGTGCCAGCAGCTTGGCGGGGACAGGGAGAGGAGAAAAACTGTTTTTT,CASSLAGTGRGEKLFF
TRBV9,TRBD1,TRBJ2-5,once,TGTGCCAGCAGCGTAGGGGACAGGGATCAAGAGACCCAGTACTTC,CASSVGDRDQETQYF
TRBV19,TRBD1,TRBJ1-3,NA,TGTGCCACCCACCAGGGGGGCGGAAACACCATATATTTT,CATHQGGGNTIYF
TRBV30,NA,TRBJ1-2,few,TGTGCCTGGCGGAGGTGGACAGATGGCTACACCTTC,CAWRRWTDGYTF
TRBV18,TRBD1,TRBJ1-4,few,TGTGCCAGCTCACCGGGGACAGCTGAAGAAAAACTGTTTTTT,CASSPGTAEEKLFF
TRBV2,TRBD2,TRBJ2-1,NA,TGTGCCAGCAGTGGCTCCCTAGCGGGGGGCTCCGGGTCTGTCTATGAGCAGTTCTTC,CASSGSLAGGSGSVYEQFF
TRBV7-3,TRBD2,TRBJ2-1,NA,TGTGCCAGCAGCAGCTCGGGACTAGCTTCAAATGAGCAGTTCTTC,CASSSSGLASNEQFF
TRBV2,NA,TRBJ1-2,once,TGTGCCAGCAGTCCACGGGCCGGGAACGGCTACACCTTC,CASSPRAGNGYTF
TRBV9,TRBD1,TRBJ1-2,NA,TGTGCCAGCAGCGGTGACAGGGGGGGGTATGGCTACACCTTC,CASSGDRGGYGYTF
TRBV6-4,TRBD1,TRBJ1-6,NA,TGTGCCAGCAGTGGGGGGGACAGCTCCTATAATTCACCCCTCCACTTT,CASSGGDSSYNSPLHF
TRBV9,NA,TRBJ1-3,NA,TGTGCCAGCAGCCCTGGGGACATAAGGAGCTCTGGAAACACCATATATTTT,CASSPGDIRSSGNTIYF
TRBV7-7,NA,TRBJ2-5,NA,TGTGCTAGCAGCTTATTCGGGGGGCGGGGAGAGACCCAGTACTTC,CASSLFGGRGETQYF
TRBV28,TRBD1,TRBJ1-5,NA,TGTGCCACCCTACCTCTTACCGGGACAGGGGGGAGACAGCCCCAGCATTTT,CATLPLTGTGGRQPQHF
TRBV7-9,TRBD1,TRBJ1-2,NA,TGTGCCAGCCTCCTCAGGGGGAACTATGGCTACACCTTC,CASLLRGNYGYTF
TRBV5-1,NA,TRBJ1-1,once,TGCGCCAGCAGCTTGGTCCCGAGGGAGAACACTGAAGCTTTCTTT,CASSLVPRENTEAFF
TRBV12-5,NA,TRBJ1-1,NA,TGTGCTAGTGGTTTGGTACCAGGGAACACTGAAGCTTTCTTT,CASGLVPGNTEAFF
TRBV11-2,TRBD1,TRBJ2-7,few,TGTGCCAGCAGCTTAGGGACAGGTCCTCTCTCCTACGAGCAGTACTTC,CASSLGTGPLSYEQYF
TRBV9,TRBD1,TRBJ1-5,few,TGTGCCAGCCGAGCCGACAGGGGGGGCAATCAGCCCCAGCATTTT,CASRADRGGNQPQHF
TRBV7-3,NA,TRBJ1-1,NA,TGTGCCAGCAGCTTAGCAGGAAACACTGAAGCTTTCTTT,CASSLAGNTEAFF
TRBV2,TRBD1,TRBJ1-1,NA,TGTGCCAGCAGTGTGGAGGGGGCGACTGAAGCTTTCTTT,CASSVEGATEAFF
TRBV6-4,NA,TRBJ2-7,NA,TGTGCCAGCAGTGACCGAGGGGCTAGCGAAGACGAGCAGTACTTC,CASSDRGASEDEQYF
TRBV6-5,NA,TRBJ2-5,once,TGTGCCAGCAGCTCACCGGCGAGGTCCCAGTACTTC,CASSSPARSQYF
TRBV28,TRBD1,TRBJ1-2,NA,TGTGCCACCACCGCCGGGACAGGGGTTTATGGCTACACCTTC,CATTAGTGVYGYTF
TRBV19,NA,TRBJ1-3,NA,TGTGCCAGTAGCGCCACAGGAGACCGAAACACCATATATTTT,CASSATGDRNTIYF
TRBV19,TRBD1,TRBJ1-5,NA,TGTGCCAGTAGTACTGGGACAGGGTGGCAGCCCCAGCATTTT,CASSTGTGWQPQHF
TRBV19,NA,TRBJ2-5,NA,TGTGCCAGTAGTAGGGGTAGGGGACTTCAAGAGACCCAGTACTTC,CASSRGRGLQETQYF
TRBV4-1,TRBD2,TRBJ2-3,few,TGCGCCAGCAGCCAAGATTGGACTAGCGGGGGCACAGATACGCAGTATTTT,CASSQDWTSGGTDTQYF
TRBV6-5,TRBD1,TRBJ1-5,few,TGTGCCAGCAGCCCGAAACAGGGGTGGAATCAGCCCCAGCATTTT,CASSPKQGWNQPQHF
TRBV29-1,TRBD1,TRBJ1-1,NA,TGCAGCGCCGTCGTGACAGGGGCTAGGGCTGAAGCTTTCTTT,CSAVVTGARAEAFF
TRBV9,TRBD1,TRBJ1-1,NA,TGTGCCAGCAGCGGCTCCTCAGGGGGCACTGAAGCTTTCTTT,CASSGSSGGTEAFF
TRBV5-1,TRBD1,TRBJ1-2,few,TGCGCCAGCAGCTTTCAACAGGGGGCGGACTATGGCTACACCTTC,CASSFQQGADYGYTF
TRBV11-3,NA,TRBJ1-1,few,TGTGCCAGCAGCGGCCAAATGAACACTGAAGCTTTCTTT,CASSGQMNTEAFF
TRBV7-8,TRBD2,TRBJ2-5,NA,TGTGCCAGCAGCTTTGGGGGGGGATCAGAGACCCAGTACTTC,CASSFGGGSETQYF
TRBV19,NA,TRBJ2-1,NA,TGTGCCAGTACCCCCACGCGCTGGCCGAACGAGCCAGGTGAGCAGTTCTTC,CASTPTRWPNEPGEQFF
TRBV7-2,NA,TRBJ1-6,once,TGTGCCAGCAGCTTCACAGGGAACCCCCTCCACTTT,CASSFTGNPLHF
TRBV7-9,NA,TRBJ1-2,NA,TGTGCCAGCAGCTTACCAGGGATTTCTTATGGCTACACCTTC,CASSLPGISYGYTF
TRBV28,TRBD2,TRBJ2-1,NA,TGTGCCAGCAGTCCTTGGACTAGCGAAGAGCAGTTCTTC,CASSPWTSEEQFF
TRBV28,NA,TRBJ1-2,NA,TGTGCCAGCAAGACAGTTATCTATGGCTACACCTTC,CASKTVIYGYTF
TRBV27,NA,TRBJ1-4,NA,TGTGCCAGCAGTCACCATGACTCCTATAATGAAAAACTGTTTTTT,CASSHHDSYNEKLFF
TRBV5-6,TRBD1,TRBJ1-6,few,TGTGCCAGCAGCGCGGACAGGGGTCGCTCTCAGAAAAATTCACCCCTCCACTTT,CASSADRGRSQKNSPLHF
TRBV7-2,NA,TRBJ2-1,NA,TGTGCCAGCAGCTTACAGGCGGGTCTGTACAATGAGCAGTTCTTC,CASSLQAGLYNEQFF
TRBV6-1,NA,TRBJ2-1,NA,TGTGCCAGCAGTGGTCCAGGGGTGGTGGGGAATGAGCAGTTCTTC,CASSGPGVVGNEQFF
TRBV11-2,NA,TRBJ2-1,NA,TGTGCCAGCAGCTTAGCATACGGACTCACCTACAATGAGCAGTTCTTC,CASSLAYGLTYNEQFF
TRBV5-6,NA,TRBJ2-7,few,TGTGCCAGCAGAGTGGGCCTCTACGAGCAGTACTTC,CASRVGLYEQYF
TRBV29-1,TRBD1,TRBJ1-2,NA,TGCAGCGTTCCTGGACAGGGCGAAGGCTACACCTTC,CSVPGQGEGYTF
TRBV6-4,NA,TRBJ2-3,NA,TGTGCCAGCAGTGACTCGAGCATCACAGATACGCAGTATTTT,CASSDSSITDTQYF
TRBV7-6,NA,TRBJ2-7,NA,TGTGCCAGCAGCTTACTGCCGGGTCGGTTTTACGAGCAGTACTTC,CASSLLPGRFYEQYF
TRBV28,NA,TRBJ1-1,NA,TGTGCCAGCAGTTCAGTGAACACTGAAGCTTTCTTT,CASSSVNTEAFF
TRBV19,NA,TRBJ2-5,NA,TGTGCCAGTAGTATCAGGGGCCAAGAGACCCAGTACTTC,CASSIRGQETQYF